Following are 3 T cell receptor beta chains from one sample sequenced in a study of T cell repertoires in aging, cancer and after chemotherapy. Multiplex touch-down PCR with TRB-A/B primers amplified rearranged V-D-J TRB sequences. TCRdb called the multiplex PCR reads again in MiXCR, with one record for every CDR3 protein. The table has about a thousand distinct CDR3 sequences, about 30% seen once. Peripheral blood genomic DNA, not sorted cells or RNA, was the template. Sequencing input: blood. The receptors come from a human donor with a solid tumor.

A few counts support this clonotype. The gene calls are TRBV12-3 or TRBV12-4 and TRBJ2-2; weak D call: TRBD1 (5 bases). The CDR3 contains 14 residues. Trimming removed 6 bases from V and 6 bases from J, with 14 bases in between. CDR3 amino acids: CASSRAGWSGELFF. The CDR3 DNA reads TGTGCCAGCAGCCGTGCAGGGTGGTCCGGGGAGCTGTTTTTT.

The chain employs TRBV11-1 and TRBJ2-7, with unresolved D. The CDR3 has 13 amino acids. V was clipped by 4 bases and J by 2 bases, with 9 bases between them. Germline CDR1 reads SGHAT; CDR2 reads FQDESV (reference sequence). The CDR3 region is CASSSPETYEQYF. Written as DNA, the CDR3 is TGTGCCAGCAGCTCGCCAGAAACCTACGAGCAGTACTTC. Full variable domain (outside the CDR3, taken from reference TRBV11-1 and TRBJ2-7): EAEVAQSPRYKITEKSQAVAFWCDPISGHATLYWYRQILGQGPELLVQFQDESVVDDSQLPKDRFSAERLKGVDSTLKIQPAELGDSAMYLCASSSPETYEQYFGPGTRLTVT.

The chain recombines TRBV10-1 with TRBJ2-7; D is uncertain. The V gene lost 0 bases and the J gene lost 2 bases, with 8 bases spanning the gap. Germline CDR1 reads WNHNN; CDR2 reads SYGVQD (reference sequence). The CDR3 is 14 amino acids. The CDR3 DNA reads as TGCGCCAGCAGTGAGTCATCCAGGACCTACGAGCAGTACTTC. It codes for CASSESSRTYEQYF.